The next 17 T cell receptor beta chains were all read from a single sample in a study of blood T cell repertoires in COVID-19. The repertoire was sequenced with immunoSEQ multiplex PCR; TCRdb's copy has only in-frame clones and lacks some. The sample lists under 450,000 clones, roughly 90% seen once, with 2.5% to 3% in the top ten. The sequenced sample consisted of PBMCs or T cells enriched from blood (not recorded which). Receptors were obtained from a woman aged 25 to 39 who had recovered from COVID-19.

J is TRBJ1-2 and V is TRBV13; no clear D. This CDR3 is built from 12 residues. Germline loops: CDR1 PRHDT, CDR2 FYEKMQ (reference sequence). Trimming pared 5 bases from V and 4 bases from J, leaving 8 bases between. CDR3 bases: TGTGCCAGCAGCGGGAGGCCCTATGGCTACACCTTC. As protein: CASSGRPYGYTF. Looking up the rest from reference TRBV13 and TRBJ1-2 gives the full variable domain: AAGVIQSPRHLIKEKRETATLKCYPIPRHDTVYWYQQGPGQDPQFLISFYEKMQSDKGSIPDRFSAQQFSDYHSELNMSSLELGDSALYFCASSGRPYGYTFGSGTRLTVV.

DNA of the CDR3: TGTGCCAGCAGTCGGGGACAGGGCTACACTGAAGCTTTCTTT. Translation: CASSRGQGYTEAFF. This chain links TRBV5-4 with TRBJ1-1; 9 bases are a match to TRBD1. Germline V gene sequence: CDR1 SGHNT, CDR2 YYREEE (reference sequence). Trimming removed 5 bases from V and 3 bases from J; junction bases left unmatched: 5. This CDR3 contains 14 residues. The whole variable domain, remainder taken from reference TRBV5-4 and TRBJ1-1, is ETGVTQSPTHLIKTRGQQVTLRCSSQSGHNTVSWYQQALGQGPQFIFQYYREEENGRGNFPPRFSGLQFPNYSSELNVNALELDDSALYLCASSRGQGYTEAFFGQGTRLTVV.

This chain links TRBV18 with TRBJ2-1, with 11 bases fitting TRBD2. The CDR3 is 17 residues long. After removal of 2 bases from V and 7 bases from J, the junction contained 10 bases not matched to a gene. Looked up from germline, CDR1 is KGHSH and CDR2 is LQKENI. The CDR3 is CASSPSFGLAGGNEQFF. CDR3 DNA sequence: TGTGCCAGCTCACCAAGCTTCGGTCTAGCGGGGGGAAATGAGCAGTTCTTC.

The CDR3 region is CASSLGLRGYEQYF. CDR3 nucleotides: TGTGCCAGCAGCTTAGGCCTTAGGGGTTACGAGCAGTACTTC. This rearrangement joins TRBV7-2 to TRBJ2-7, with TRBD1 as a possible D gene (5 bases). The germline V gene has CDR1 SGHTA and CDR2 FQGNSA. The V gene lost 1 base and the J gene lost 4 bases, with 11 bases spanning the gap. The CDR3 runs to 14 residues.

The rearrangement links TRBV4-2 to TRBJ2-6; 11 bases fit TRBD2. CDR1 is LGHNA and CDR2 is YNFKEQ in the germline V gene. The V gene end was trimmed by 4 bases and the J gene end by 2 bases; junction bases not matched to a gene: 7. The CDR3 contains 18 residues. The CDR3 DNA is TGTGCCAGCAGCCCTCGACTAGCGGGGAATACTGGGGCCAACGTCCTGACTTTC. Translation: CASSPRLAGNTGANVLTF.

This clone was picked up one time. The rearrangement uses TRBV29-1 and TRBJ2-5; 10 bases map to TRBD2. Trimming removed 4 bases from V and 5 bases from J; junction bases left unmatched: 7. From germline, CDR1 is SQVTM and CDR2 ANQGSEA. The CDR3 runs to 14 residues. CDR3 DNA: TGCAGCGTTGCCCTAGCGGGAGAAGGGGAGACCCAGTACTTC. This gives the protein CSVALAGEGETQYF.

The rearrangement links TRBV9 to TRBJ1-3; a possible D gene is TRBD1 (6 bases). This CDR3 has 16 residues. Trimming removed 0 bases from V and 4 bases from J, with 14 bases in between. The germline V gene has CDR1 SGDLS and CDR2 YYNGEE. CDR3 DNA sequence: TGTGCCAGCAGCGTAGCAGGGCAGGGGACCGGAAACACCATATATTTT. It encodes CASSVAGQGTGNTIYF. Complete variable domain (other parts from reference TRBV9 and TRBJ1-3): DSGVTQTPKHLITATGQRVTLRCSPRSGDLSVYWYQQSLDQGLQFLIQYYNGEERAKGNILERFSAQQFPDLHSELNLSSLELGDSALYFCASSVAGQGTGNTIYFGEGSWLTVV.

The rearrangement links TRBV6-1 to TRBJ1-2; the D gene is possibly TRBD1 (5 bases). V gave up 0 bases and J gave up 5 bases, with 16 bases separating them. The CDR3 covers 16 residues. Germline lookup yields CDR1 MNHNS and CDR2 SASEGT. CDR3 sequence: CASSEAGTVGGYGYTF. CDR3 DNA sequence: TGTGCCAGCAGTGAAGCGGGGACGGTGGGGGGATATGGCTACACCTTC.

The chain's CDR3 is CSASEPAGVVWQYF. CDR3 nucleotide sequence: TGCAGTGCTAGTGAGCCAGCGGGGGTGGTTTGGCAGTACTTC. V usage is TRBV20-1 and J usage is TRBJ2-7, with 8 bases fitting TRBD2. The ends lost 3 bases at V and 9 bases at J; junction bases unmatched: 13. This CDR3 is built from 14 residues. Germline CDR1 reads DFQATT; CDR2 reads SNEGSKA (reference sequence).

The rearrangement joins TRBV28 to TRBJ1-2, with D unresolved. This CDR3 region has 13 residues. Germline loops: CDR1 MDHEN, CDR2 SYDVKM. Trimming left V 3 bases short and J 3 bases short, with 8 bases between. DNA for the CDR3: TGTGCCAGCAGTTTGGAGGGAGACTATGGCTACACCTTC. Translating it yields CASSLEGDYGYTF.

V and J are TRBV6-1 and TRBJ2-6; no definite D call. Between the trimmed V and J ends, which lost 1 base and 0 bases, there was a span of 13 bases. CDR3 length: 18 residues. Germline CDR1 is MNHNS and CDR2 is SASEGT. The CDR3: CASSEEAAWVSGANVLTF. CDR3 in DNA: TGTGCCAGCAGTGAAGAGGCGGCATGGGTCTCTGGGGCCAACGTCCTGACTTTC.

This sequence joins TRBV10-1 and TRBJ1-4; 7 bases line up with TRBD1. J gave up 6 bases and V 3 bases, and 7 bases lay outside the gene matches. CDR3 length: 15 residues. The germline V gene has CDR1 WNHNN and CDR2 SYGVQD (reference sequence). The DNA of the CDR3 is TGCGCCAGCAGTGAAGGGGACAGAAGGGATGAAAAACTGTTTTTT. Protein product: CASSEGDRRDEKLFF.

The V and J genes are TRBV2 and TRBJ2-1, with D perhaps matching TRBD1 (6 bases). Germline CDR1 SNHLY, CDR2 FYNNEI. The V gene lost 5 bases and the J gene lost 3 bases, with 17 bases spanning the gap. CDR3 length: 16 amino acids. CDR3 sequence: CASSPFRGGFYNEQFF. DNA for the CDR3: TGTGCCAGCAGTCCTTTTAGAGGGGGATTCTACAATGAGCAGTTCTTC.

The CDR3 DNA follows: TGTGCCAGCCGGACTAGCGGGACGAACACCGGGGAGCTGTTTTTT. Amino acids: CASRTSGTNTGELFF. J is TRBJ2-2 and V is TRBV5-4; 12 bases are a match to TRBD2. This CDR3 region has 15 residues. Germline V gene data show CDR1 as SGHNT and CDR2 as YYREEE (reference sequence). J was trimmed by 0 bases and V by 7 bases; bases with no gene match: 1.

The chain links TRBV19 to TRBJ2-3; D might be TRBD2 (5 bases). The CDR3 loop spans 14 amino acids. CDR1 and CDR2 from the germline V gene are LNHDA and SQIVND (reference sequence). Trimming cost V 3 bases and J 2 bases, with 9 bases left between them. CDR3 DNA: TGTGCCAGTAGTATCAGCGGATTCACAGATACGCAGTATTTT. Translated: CASSISGFTDTQYF.

The chain is built from TRBV18 and TRBJ2-5; D is ambiguous. Germline V lookup: CDR1 KGHSH, CDR2 LQKENI. V gave up 1 base and J gave up 2 bases, with 11 bases separating them. The length of the CDR3 is 15 residues. The CDR3 protein is CASSPRVAPQETQYF. CDR3 nucleotides: TGTGCCAGCTCACCACGTGTTGCGCCACAAGAGACCCAGTACTTC. The full variable domain, completed using reference TRBV18 and TRBJ2-5, is NAGVMQNPRHLVRRRGQEARLRCSPMKGHSHVYWYRQLPEEGLKFMVYLQKENIIDESGMPKERFSAEFPKEGPSILRIQQVVRGDSAAYFCASSPRVAPQETQYFGPGTRLLVL.

This clone was seen just once. The chain has TRBV5-1 and TRBJ2-5, with D perhaps matching TRBD1 (6 bases). V lost 2 bases and J 1 base, leaving 9 bases between the germline ends. The CDR3 is 14 amino acids. The germline CDR1 and CDR2 sequences are SGHRS and YFSETQ. This chain's CDR3 is CASSFPGAQETQYF. DNA of the CDR3: TGCGCCAGCAGCTTCCCAGGGGCCCAAGAGACCCAGTACTTC.